Each of the 24 T cell receptor beta chains below was sequenced from the same sample in a study of cytomegalovirus exposure and HLA in healthy donors. Primers included in the PCR were 60 Vbeta and 13 Jbeta primers. Profiled with immunoSEQ multiplex PCR; TCRdb holds only in-frame clones, not every one. The sample records some 120,000 clones, roughly 87% being singletons. The specimen sequenced was PBMCs. These receptors originate from a woman between 18 and 29 years old in good health and CMV-seronegative.

The rearrangement joins TRBV10-3 to TRBJ2-5; no reliable D call. From germline, CDR1 is ENHRY and CDR2 SYGVKD. The CDR3 extends over 12 amino acids. The V end lost 2 bases, the J end lost 4 bases, and 5 bases lay between the germline ends. The CDR3 loop is CAISEPPETQYF. In DNA, the CDR3 is TGTGCCATCAGTGAGCCTCCAGAGACCCAGTACTTC.

V gene TRBV30 combines with J gene TRBJ1-1, with D perhaps matching TRBD1 (5 bases). CDR3 length: 12 amino acids. Deletions cut 1 base from V and 7 bases from J, with 10 bases between. Per the germline V gene, CDR1 is GTSNPN and CDR2 is SVGIG (reference sequence). The CDR3 DNA sequence: TGTGCCTGGAGTGGGCAGGGCCTTGAAGCTTTCTTT. Amino acids: CAWSGQGLEAFF.

This clone has only a few counts. The gene calls are TRBV6-1 and TRBJ2-1, with TRBD2 matching over 7 bases. V lost 6 bases to trimming and J lost 7 bases; unmatched junction nucleotides: 12. The CDR3 extends over 15 amino acids. Germline V lookup: CDR1 MNHNS, CDR2 SASEGT. The chain's CDR3 is CASSQERTRENEQFF. The DNA for the CDR3 is TGTGCCAGCAGCCAAGAGAGGACTAGAGAGAATGAGCAGTTCTTC.

This sequence joins TRBV4-1 and TRBJ1-6; no firm D call. Germline assignment: CDR1 MGHRA and CDR2 YSYEKL. Trimming removed 6 bases at V and 7 bases at J, with 16 bases between. The CDR3 runs 15 residues. The chain's CDR3 is CASSTPFGENSPLHF. The CDR3 DNA sequence: TGCGCCAGCAGTACCCCCTTCGGGGAGAATTCACCCCTCCACTTT.

Only a few counts were recorded for this clone. The V gene is TRBV19, the J gene TRBJ2-7; perhaps TRBD1 as D (5 bases). The germline V gene encodes CDR1 LNHDA and CDR2 SQIVND (reference sequence). The CDR3 runs to 13 residues. V was trimmed by 5 bases and J by 5 bases, leaving 13 bases between them. CDR3 region: CASSDRSGNEQYF. Written as DNA, the CDR3 is TGTGCCAGTAGTGACAGAAGTGGAAACGAGCAGTACTTC.

This clone turned up a few times. The chain links TRBV19 to TRBJ1-1; D gene ambiguous. The germline gives CDR1 LNHDA, CDR2 SQIVND (reference sequence). The CDR3 is 15 residues long. V dropped 4 bases and J dropped 5 bases, with 17 bases sitting between them. This chain's CDR3 is CASSKPGWRGTEAFF. The CDR3 coding sequence is TGTGCCAGTAGTAAACCTGGGTGGAGAGGTACTGAAGCTTTCTTT.

This clone was seen a handful of times. J is TRBJ1-1 and V is TRBV14, with no clear D. Germline CDR1 reads SGHDN; CDR2 reads FVKESK. The CDR3 spans 14 residues. Trimming left V 1 base short and J 1 base short, with 7 bases between. The CDR3 loop is CASSQVWPNTEAFF. As DNA, the CDR3 is TGTGCCAGCAGCCAAGTTTGGCCGAACACTGAAGCTTTCTTT. Together with reference TRBV14 and TRBJ1-1, the CDR3 gives the full variable domain: EAGVTQFPSHSVIEKGQTVTLRCDPISGHDNLYWYRRVMGKEIKFLLHFVKESKQDESGMPNNRFLAERTGGTYSTLKVQPAELEDSGVYFCASSQVWPNTEAFFGQGTRLTVV.

Only a few counts were recorded for this clone. CDR3 residues: CASSRTVTNTEAFF. The CDR3 DNA reads TGTGCCAGCAGCCGGACAGTGACGAACACTGAAGCTTTCTTT. J is TRBJ1-1 and V is TRBV11-2; possibly TRBD1 for D (6 bases). The CDR3 contains 14 residues. CDR1 is SGHAT and CDR2 is FQNNGV in the germline V gene. The ends were cut back, 5 bases at V and 1 base at J, with 11 bases in the middle.

The chain uses TRBV6-5 and TRBJ2-5, with D maybe TRBD2 (6 bases). The CDR3 is made up of 16 amino acids. The germline V and J ends were trimmed by 0 bases and 0 bases, with 11 bases remaining between them. Germline V gene data show CDR1 as MNHEY and CDR2 as SVGAGI. CDR3 coding DNA: TGTGCCAGCAGTTACTCCATGGGGGGATACCAAGAGACCCAGTACTTC. Amino acids: CASSYSMGGYQETQYF.

A single count supports this clone. The gene calls are TRBV18 and TRBJ1-2, with TRBD1 identical over 7 bases. J was trimmed by 4 bases and V by 0 bases; bases with no gene match: 8. The CDR3 covers 16 residues. Germline-derived CDR1 and CDR2 are KGHSH and LQKENI. The DNA of the CDR3 is TGTGCCAGCTCACCACCGAGGGGGCGCATCATCTATGGCTACACCTTC. Its protein is CASSPPRGRIIYGYTF.

V gene TRBV27 combines with J gene TRBJ1-3, with TRBD1 matching 9 bases. Germline CDR1 is MNHEY and CDR2 is SMNVEV (reference sequence). The V and J ends lost 2 bases and 4 bases, in that order; junction bases with no gene match: 3. This CDR3 spans 15 amino acids. The chain's CDR3 is CASSLTGGPGNTIYF. The CDR3 coding sequence is TGTGCCAGCAGTTTAACAGGGGGCCCCGGAAACACCATATATTTT.

The CDR3 here is CASSYLGQAFF. The CDR3 region has the DNA TGTGCCAGCAGTTACCTGGGCCAGGCTTTCTTT. The chain combines TRBV6-5 with TRBJ1-1, with D unclear. V was clipped by 2 bases and J by 11 bases, with 9 bases between them. Germline V lookup: CDR1 MNHEY, CDR2 SVGAGI. The CDR3 has 11 amino acids.

This clone has only a few counts. The chain has TRBV6-1 and TRBJ1-2, with D maybe TRBD1 (6 bases). The CDR3 covers 13 residues. Trimming removed 2 bases at V and 3 bases at J, with 7 bases between. CDR1 is MNHNS, CDR2 SASEGT, per germline. The CDR3 DNA reads as TGTGCCAGCAGTGAACAGGGGCACTATGGCTACACCTTC. It codes for CASSEQGHYGYTF.

This chain connects TRBV4-3 to TRBJ2-2, with a possible D match to TRBD1 (5 bases). V lost 4 bases and J 5 bases, leaving 8 bases between the germline ends. The CDR3 has 13 amino acids. Germline lookup yields CDR1 LGHNA and CDR2 YSLEER. The CDR3 is CASSPPGTGELFF. The DNA for the CDR3 is TGCGCCAGCAGCCCGCCAGGGACCGGGGAGCTGTTTTTT.

This clone was observed a few times. The V and J genes are TRBV6-1 and TRBJ1-3; no clear D gene. The length of the CDR3 is 15 residues. The germline gives CDR1 MNHNS, CDR2 SASEGT. Trimming pared 1 base from V and 0 bases from J, leaving 7 bases between. The CDR3: CASSEGGLSGNTIYF. The CDR3 bases are TGTGCCAGCAGTGAAGGTGGACTCTCTGGAAACACCATATATTTT.

The chain joins TRBV7-2 to TRBJ2-2; D is ambiguous. Looked up from germline, CDR1 is SGHTA and CDR2 is FQGNSA. Trimming cost V 0 bases and J 5 bases, with 16 bases left between them. The CDR3 has 17 amino acids. The CDR3 DNA sequence: TGTGCCAGCAGCTTAGCTCGAGGCGAAGGAAGGACCGGGGAGCTGTTTTTT. It encodes CASSLARGEGRTGELFF.

The genes are TRBV6-5 and TRBJ2-7; D is undetermined. The CDR3 has 12 residues. Trimming left V 7 bases short and J 6 bases short, with 13 bases between. Germline CDR1 is MNHEY and CDR2 is SVGAGI. The CDR3 sequence is CASTPDLREQYF. CDR3 in DNA: TGTGCCAGCACCCCCGATTTGCGCGAGCAGTACTTC.

The rearrangement uses TRBV5-1 and TRBJ1-5, with D possibly being TRBD1 (5 bases). V was pared by 0 bases and J by 2 bases, with 9 bases between. The germline V gene has CDR1 SGHRS and CDR2 YFSETQ. The CDR3 contains 15 residues. This chain's CDR3 is CASSLAGLGNQPQHF. CDR3 DNA: TGCGCCAGCAGCTTGGCAGGGTTGGGCAATCAGCCCCAGCATTTT.

The V call is TRBV5-6, the J call TRBJ2-7; TRBD2 agrees at 7 bases. V shed 6 bases and J 2 bases; nucleotides not matched to a gene: 8. The CDR3 runs to 14 residues. Germline V lookup: CDR1 SGHDT, CDR2 YYEEEE. The CDR3 DNA is TGTGCCAGCACCAGGGCGACTAGCCCCTACGAGCAGTACTTC. Translated, it gives CASTRATSPYEQYF. The whole variable domain, filled in from reference TRBV5-6 and TRBJ2-7, reads DAGVTQSPTHLIKTRGQQVTLRCSPKSGHDTVSWYQQALGQGPQFIFQYYEEEERQRGNFPDRFSGHQFPNYSSELNVNALLLGDSALYLCASTRATSPYEQYFGPGTRLTVT.

V is TRBV6-5 and J is TRBJ2-7; 8 nucleotides agree with TRBD1. Germline lookup yields CDR1 MNHEY and CDR2 SVGAGI. V trimming: 8 bases; J trimming: 6 bases; junction bases outside the gene matches: 9. This CDR3 contains 13 residues. Here the CDR3 DNA reads TGTGCCAGCTTCGGGACAGGATTGAGCGAGCAGTACTTC. Translated, it gives CASFGTGLSEQYF.

The chain joins TRBV27 to TRBJ1-1; D possibly corresponds to TRBD1 (6 bases). The CDR3 totals 13 residues. The V and J ends lost 7 bases and 4 bases respectively, with 13 bases between them. The germline V gene has CDR1 MNHEY and CDR2 SMNVEV (reference sequence). The CDR3 DNA is TGTGCCAGCACCCCCGTCAGGGGCACTGAAGCTTTCTTT. Translated: CASTPVRGTEAFF.

The V call is TRBV29-1, the J call TRBJ2-1, with 8 bases fitting TRBD2. CDR1 SQVTM and CDR2 ANQGSEA come from the germline V gene. The CDR3 covers 13 residues. Trimming removed 7 bases from V and 6 bases from J; junction bases left unmatched: 8. The DNA of the CDR3 is TGCAGCGGTCGTGGACTAGCAGCCAATGAGCAGTTCTTC. Protein product: CSGRGLAANEQFF.

The chain joins TRBV4-2 to TRBJ2-3, with TRBD2 identical over 9 bases. This CDR3 contains 15 residues. From germline, CDR1 is LGHNA and CDR2 YNFKEQ. Unmatched junction bases numbered 8, after V lost 3 bases and J lost 7 bases. CDR3 bases: TGTGCCAGCAGCCATCTTGCGGGAGGGACAAATACGCAGTATTTT. It encodes CASSHLAGGTNTQYF.

J is TRBJ2-6 and V is TRBV10-3, with D possibly matching TRBD1 (6 bases). Germline CDR1 is ENHRY and CDR2 is SYGVKD. The CDR3 spans 20 residues. Between the trimmed V and J ends, which lost 1 base and 0 bases, there was a span of 19 bases. The CDR3 is CAISELQGLGPLSGANVLTF. In nucleotides, the CDR3 is TGTGCCATCAGTGAGTTACAGGGTTTAGGTCCTCTCTCTGGGGCCAACGTCCTGACTTTC.